The following is a T cell receptor beta chain sequence with its context. Its antigen is currently unknown. The CDR3 runs 14 residues. Germline V gene sequence: CDR1 LGHNA, CDR2 YNFKEQ. V gave up 1 base and J gave up 5 bases; unmatched junction bases: 2. MiXCR was run by TCRdb on the 5' RACE reads, yielding one entry per CDR3 protein. Altogether hundreds of thousands of distinct CDR3 sequences are present, roughly 13% being singletons, with the ten largest covering over 13%. This entry comes from a study of T cells after yellow fever vaccination. Regarding the study as a whole: Reappearance after the booster was observed for most primary-vaccination clones (roughly 95% CD4, around 90% CD8). There was a possibility that FACS-sorted repertoires contained abundant clonotypes contaminating from the bulk population. Across the CD4 and CD8 compartments, a small share of clonotypes was present in both.

This clonotype was sampled from a young man who received the YFV17D yellow fever vaccine. The specimen comprised PBMCs, sampled on the day of the yellow fever booster vaccination. The chain couples TRBV4-2 to TRBJ2-7, with 10 bases identical to TRBD2. In DNA form, the CDR3 reads TGTGCCAGCAGCCAAGGGGGACTAGCGCACGAGCAGTACTTC. It is translated as CASSQGGLAHEQYF.